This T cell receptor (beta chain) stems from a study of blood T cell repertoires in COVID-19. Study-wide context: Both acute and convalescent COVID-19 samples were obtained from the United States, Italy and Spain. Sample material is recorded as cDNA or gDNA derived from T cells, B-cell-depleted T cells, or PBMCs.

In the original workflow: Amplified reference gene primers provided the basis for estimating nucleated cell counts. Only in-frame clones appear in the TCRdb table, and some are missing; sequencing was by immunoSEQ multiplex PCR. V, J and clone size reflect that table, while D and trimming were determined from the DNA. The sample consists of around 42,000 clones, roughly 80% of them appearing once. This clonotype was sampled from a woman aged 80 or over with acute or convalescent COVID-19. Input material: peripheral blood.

The CDR3 DNA reads as TGTGCCACCAGTGATGGAGGGGCAGGCCAGCCCCAGCATTTT. Translating it yields CATSDGGAGQPQHF. This chain links TRBV24-1 with TRBJ1-5, with D possibly TRBD1 on 5 matching bases. The germline V gene encodes CDR1 KGHDR and CDR2 SFDVKD. This CDR3 is 14 amino acids long. V lost 3 bases, J lost 7 bases, and 12 bases lay in between.